Below are 2 T cell receptor beta chains sequenced from a single sample in a study of Tregs in tolerant kidney transplant recipients. The table came from immunoSEQ multiplex PCR; TCRdb's copy has only in-frame clones and leaves some out. The sample shows around 85,000 clones, 75% to 95% of them seen only once. The sample was Tregs from blood, taken before the transplant. All receptors come from a human donor who received a combined kidney and bone marrow transplant.

Only one count was recorded for this clone. The chain couples TRBV5-6 to TRBJ2-7, with TRBD2 matching 9 bases. V shed 4 bases and J 1 base; nucleotides not matched to a gene: 3. This CDR3 has 14 amino acids. Germline CDR1 reads SGHDT; CDR2 reads YYEEEE. The CDR3 DNA follows: TGTGCCAGCAGCGAGACTAGCGGATCCTACGAGCAGTACTTC. Protein sequence: CASSETSGSYEQYF. Full variable domain (remainder filled in from reference TRBV5-6 and TRBJ2-7): DAGVTQSPTHLIKTRGQQVTLRCSPKSGHDTVSWYQQALGQGPQFIFQYYEEEERQRGNFPDRFSGHQFPNYSSELNVNALLLGDSALYLCASSETSGSYEQYFGPGTRLTVT.

The chain has TRBV10-3 and TRBJ1-1; TRBD1 agrees at 9 bases. This CDR3 spans 17 amino acids. Germline CDR1 reads ENHRY; CDR2 reads SYGVKD. With V trimmed by 4 bases and J by 4 bases, 13 bases remained unmatched. CDR3 coding DNA: TGTGCCATCAGTGTCGCAATAGGACAGGGGAGGAGCACTGAAGCTTTCTTT. This encodes CAISVAIGQGRSTEAFF.